Listed below are T cell receptor beta chains from one sample, sequenced in a study of cytomegalovirus exposure and HLA in healthy donors. Only in-frame clones appear in the TCRdb table, and some are missing; sequencing was by immunoSEQ multiplex PCR. The table includes roughly 150,000 clones, over 75% detected once. The specimen was PBMCs. The origin of the receptors is a man aged 25-45 years in good health. CDR3s include the opening cysteine and the closing phenylalanine or tryptophan. D genes are given only for firm matches. A clone size is listed for some rows: how often the clone was seen (once, few, many), or a class if it is expanded.

V gene	clone size	D gene	J gene	CDR3 length	CDR3 protein	CDR3 DNA
TRBV6-6	-	-	TRBJ2-7	16	CASRDPSERASYEQYF	TGTGCCAGCAGGGACCCCAGTGAGCGGGCCTCCTACGAGCAGTACTTC
TRBV6-5	few	-	TRBJ2-2	15	CASSGSVGSAGELFF	TGTGCCAGCAGTGGGTCGGTCGGGAGCGCCGGGGAGCTGTTTTTT
TRBV19	-	TRBD1	TRBJ2-1	15	CASSMWTGQGNEQFF	TGTGCCAGTAGTATGTGGACAGGGCAAGGCAATGAGCAGTTCTTC
TRBV5-1	once	TRBD1	TRBJ1-2	15	CASSLGDRGPYGYTF	TGCGCCAGCAGCTTGGGGGACAGGGGACCCTATGGCTACACCTTC
TRBV7-9	once	-	TRBJ2-3	13	CASSFPGADTQYF	TGTGCCAGCAGCTTCCCGGGGGCAGATACGCAGTATTTT
TRBV19	-	-	TRBJ1-5	13	CASGPGTNQPQHF	TGTGCAAGCGGGCCAGGGACCAATCAGCCCCAGCATTTT
TRBV12-5	-	-	TRBJ2-1	14	CASGLVPGYNEQFF	TGTGCTAGTGGTTTGGTACCAGGCTACAATGAGCAGTTCTTC
TRBV11-2	-	-	TRBJ2-5	15	CASSWRGLAGETQYF	TGTGCCAGCAGCTGGAGGGGGCTAGCTGGGGAGACCCAGTACTTC
TRBV7-3	-	TRBD2	TRBJ2-7	16	CASSLRASGTRDEQYF	TGTGCCAGCAGCTTAAGGGCTAGCGGAACTAGAGACGAGCAGTACTTC
TRBV13	-	-	TRBJ1-1	13	CASSLASGGQAFF	TGTGCCAGCAGCTTGGCCTCCGGGGGGCAAGCTTTCTTT
TRBV6-1	-	TRBD1	TRBJ2-5	13	CASSGTAQETQYF	TGTGCCAGCAGCGGGACAGCCCAAGAGACCCAGTACTTC
TRBV13	once	-	TRBJ1-1	14	CASSLSLRNTEAFF	TGTGCCAGCAGCTTAAGTCTGCGGAACACTGAAGCTTTCTTT
TRBV11-2	-	-	TRBJ2-1	12	CASSLETSKQFF	TGTGCCAGCAGCTTAGAAACTAGTAAGCAGTTCTTC
TRBV9	-	-	TRBJ2-2	17	CASSPDRAIRGTGELFF	TGTGCCAGCAGCCCCGACCGTGCGATTAGGGGCACCGGGGAGCTGTTTTTT
TRBV7-2	-	-	TRBJ1-3	16	CASSLAPPFSGNTIYF	TGTGCCAGCAGCTTAGCCCCCCCCTTCTCTGGAAACACCATATATTTT
TRBV2	-	TRBD1	TRBJ2-1	13	CASSGTGGQSTLF	TGTGCCAGCAGTGGAACAGGGGGGCAATCTACGCTCTTC
TRBV5-6	-	TRBD1	TRBJ1-4	16	CASSSGQGYWGEKLFF	TGTGCCAGCAGCTCCGGACAGGGCTATTGGGGGGAAAAACTGTTTTTT
TRBV7-2	-	TRBD1	TRBJ2-5	14	CASSSYRGQETQYF	TGTGCCAGCAGCTCTTACAGGGGCCAAGAGACCCAGTACTTC
TRBV18	-	-	TRBJ2-7	16	CASSPRQGWDSYEQYF	TGTGCCAGCTCACCCAGGCAGGGGTGGGATTCTTACGAGCAGTACTTC
TRBV21-1	-	-	TRBJ2-6	17	CARTRDGDVSGANVLTF	TGTGCCAGGACCAGAGACGGGGATGTCTCTGGGGCCAACGTCCTGACTTTC
TRBV7-6	few	TRBD2	TRBJ2-3	19	CASSSVPGLAEGGTDTQYF	TGTGCCAGCAGCTCTGTCCCGGGACTAGCGGAGGGGGGCACAGATACGCAGTATTTT
TRBV27	-	-	TRBJ2-7	14	CASSLHGSAYEQYF	TGTGCCAGCTCCCTCCACGGGAGTGCCTACGAGCAGTACTTC
TRBV2	-	-	TRBJ2-1	13	CASKTDRGDEQFF	TGTGCCAGCAAAACGGATAGGGGCGATGAGCAGTTCTTC
TRBV16	-	TRBD1	TRBJ1-4	15	CASSQFRGTNEKLFF	TGTGCCAGCAGCCAATTCAGGGGGACTAATGAAAAACTGTTTTTT
TRBV5-5	few	TRBD1	TRBJ2-7	16	CASSFLPGQGIYEQYF	TGTGCCAGCAGCTTCCTGCCGGGACAGGGAATCTACGAGCAGTACTTC
TRBV19	-	-	TRBJ1-5	15	CASKIGTDPNQPQHF	TGTGCCAGTAAAATCGGTACAGACCCTAATCAGCCCCAGCATTTT
TRBV7-8	-	-	TRBJ2-6	15	CASSASGVGANVLTF	TGTGCCAGCAGCGCCTCAGGGGTCGGGGCCAACGTCCTGACTTTC
TRBV6-5	-	-	TRBJ2-2	14	CASSYSGPTGELFF	TGTGCCAGCAGTTACTCGGGGCCAACCGGGGAGCTGTTTTTT
TRBV28	-	TRBD1	TRBJ1-4	14	CASSLGQGGEKLFF	TGTGCCAGCAGTTTAGGACAGGGGGGAGAAAAACTGTTTTTT
TRBV18	-	-	TRBJ1-6	14	CASSPAGYNSPLHF	TGTGCCAGCTCACCGGCAGGTTATAATTCACCCCTCCACTTT
TRBV11-2	medium-sized	TRBD2	TRBJ2-7	14	CASVSGSRSYEQYF	TGTGCCAGCGTGAGCGGGAGCAGGTCCTACGAGCAGTACTTC
TRBV4-3	-	-	TRBJ2-7	13	CASSQGTEYEQYF	TGCGCCAGCAGCCAAGGGACAGAGTACGAGCAGTACTTC
TRBV9	once	TRBD1	TRBJ2-7	16	CASSQRRDRVPYEQYF	TGTGCCAGCAGCCAACGCCGGGACAGGGTGCCCTACGAGCAGTACTTC
TRBV19	-	-	TRBJ2-1	11	CASSNWAEQFF	TGTGCCAGTAGTAATTGGGCCGAGCAGTTCTTC
TRBV18	-	TRBD2	TRBJ2-2	16	CASSPPLGTSTGELFF	TGTGCCAGCTCACCACCGTTGGGGACTAGCACCGGGGAGCTGTTTTTT
TRBV5-8	-	TRBD1	TRBJ2-2	14	CASSRDSTTGELFF	TGTGCCAGCAGCAGGGACAGTACCACCGGGGAGCTGTTTTTT
TRBV7-8	once	TRBD2	TRBJ2-5	15	CASTPRTSGKETQYF	TGTGCCAGCACCCCTCGGACTAGCGGTAAAGAGACCCAGTACTTC
TRBV7-6	-	-	TRBJ2-5	14	CASRTWRGPETQYF	TGTGCCAGCAGGACCTGGCGGGGACCAGAGACCCAGTACTTC
TRBV20-1	-	-	TRBJ1-4	11	CSARRSEKLFF	TGCAGTGCTAGAAGGAGTGAAAAACTGTTTTTT
TRBV5-8	-	-	TRBJ2-7	15	CASSLTSGVTYEQYF	TGTGCCAGCAGCCTCACCTCGGGAGTTACATACGAGCAGTACTTC
TRBV2	-	-	TRBJ1-4	13	CASSETRSRINFF	TGTGCCAGCAGTGAAACGCGATCACGTATAAACTTTTTT
TRBV9	-	-	TRBJ2-1	15	CASSVEVQGGNEQFF	TGTGCCAGCAGCGTAGAGGTCCAGGGGGGCAATGAGCAGTTCTTC
TRBV27	-	-	TRBJ2-2	16	CASSGSVFSRAGELFF	TGTGCCAGCAGTGGGAGCGTGTTTAGCCGAGCCGGGGAGCTGTTTTTT
TRBV11-3	once	-	TRBJ2-1	17	CASSLDQVGVPHNEQFF	TGTGCCAGCAGCTTAGACCAGGTGGGAGTCCCGCACAATGAGCAGTTCTTC
TRBV6-1	once	TRBD1	TRBJ2-7	15	CASTEGGSLYYEQYF	TGTGCCAGCACCGAAGGGGGCTCCCTCTACTACGAGCAGTACTTC
TRBV27	-	-	TRBJ2-7	15	CASRKGRTASYEQYF	TGTGCCAGCAGAAAGGGCCGGACAGCATCCTACGAGCAGTACTTC
TRBV27	-	TRBD2	TRBJ2-3	15	CASSLAVPSTDTQYF	TGTGCCAGCAGCCTAGCGGTTCCTAGCACAGATACGCAGTATTTT
TRBV11-3	-	TRBD1	TRBJ1-1	13	CASSPDRGAEAFF	TGTGCCAGCAGCCCGGACAGGGGCGCTGAAGCTTTCTTT
TRBV4-3	-	TRBD2	TRBJ2-1	18	CASSQGLAGARMRNEQFF	TGCGCCAGCAGCCAAGGGCTAGCGGGAGCTAGGATGCGCAATGAGCAGTTCTTC
TRBV6-6	-	-	TRBJ2-1	15	CASSFGVAGGNEQFF	TGTGCCAGCAGTTTCGGGGTCGCCGGGGGAAATGAGCAGTTCTTC
TRBV7-2	-	TRBD2	TRBJ2-7	16	CASSLAGTSGRSEQYF	TGTGCCAGCAGCTTAGCCGGGACTAGCGGGAGGAGCGAGCAGTACTTC
TRBV7-3	few	-	TRBJ2-3	13	CASSLTSADTQYF	TGTGCCAGCAGCTTAACATCCGCAGATACGCAGTATTTT